This T cell receptor (beta chain) was identified in a study of identical twins (dated by TCRdb to 2016 to 2018). For the wider study: The study deep-sequenced TCR alpha and beta repertoires from monozygotic twins, unrelated adults of various ages and cord blood to test whether fetal clonotypes persist. Replicate twin experiments were performed at different times using different library preparation protocols to rule out contamination.

The library was produced with 5' RACE. Instrument on record: Illumina HiSeq 2000. A universal primer binding site was added through template switching, and the final cDNA carried a unique molecular identifier so that TCR cDNA molecules could be counted accurately. Specific primers in the conserved constant-segment region were used to synthesize first-strand cDNA for the TCR alpha and beta chains. To control for contamination, every cDNA library carried two barcodes: a SMART-Mk sample barcode plus Illumina barcodes. Two successive PCR steps introduced TruSeq adapter sequences along with Illumina sample barcodes. TCR alpha and beta cDNA libraries were sequenced on the Illumina HiSeq platform with custom primers. The authors' pipeline ran thus. Raw reads were processed with MiGEC to extract unique molecular identifiers, and MiXCR was used to determine CDR3 positions. Recombination models were inferred per individual with the repgenHMM and IGoR tools using an EM algorithm. Shared clonotypes were analyzed with the tcR package in R, and sharing was normalized by the product of cloneset sizes. To study raw recombination free of thymic and clonal selection effects, out-of-frame nonproductive sequences were analyzed. TCRdb cleaned the public reads at Q25 with fastp, built clones with MiXCR and kept in-frame beta chains. Each CDR3 protein appears once, grouped with its most common genes and DNA. The V and J calls shown here were made by TCRdb, not taken from the authors' results. For this sample the table gives nearly 900,000 distinct CDR3 sequences, of which roughly 12% were detected only once. The ten most abundant clones make up around 1.5% of the sample.

Its CDR3 holds 17 amino acids, cysteine through phenylalanine. Just CDR3 DNA is preserved here, 51 bases in frame from base 1. Based on the germline V gene, the CDR1 and CDR2 sequences are SGHRS and YFSETQ. V trim: 3 bases; J trim: 2 bases; unmatched bases: 8. Paper-wide results and their limitations: In monozygotic twins, out-of-frame TCR alpha sharing was systematically underestimated by recombination models, although the models agreed with sharing between unrelated individuals. Abundant cord blood beta clonotypes had fewer insertions, young adult naive repertoires showed a similar but weaker trend, and memory repertoires showed no such trend. In beta out-of-frame sequences, excess twin sharing was weaker, because having fewer shared sequences lowered the signal-to-noise ratio. Because the same donors could not be followed over many years, the conclusions relied on cross-sectional statistical analysis. Compared with coincidental sharing between unrelated individuals, out-of-frame TCR alpha sequences shared between twins had an excess of sequences with low generation probability. Zero-insertion analyses could be partly confounded by invariant T cells such as MAIT and iNKT, although diverse VJ usage argued against such confounding for most clonotypes.

Only healthy Caucasian donors were included. The twin cohort consisted of three pairs of female monozygotic twins, all aged roughly 18 to 30 years. RNA for TCR libraries was isolated from peripheral blood mononuclear cells. This clonotype occurred many times. Its antigen has not been determined. No clone much larger than this one lies a single base away; base qualities are absent. This sample also belongs to another study, concerning yellow fever vaccine responses in identical twins. From the second report: The authors reported that the T cell response to vaccination in identical twins appeared partly convergent and partly personalized. Focusing on identical twins, the study followed the T cell clones that responded to the vaccine, and did so with precision.

The chain uses TRBV5-1 and TRBJ2-1; 10 bases in between match TRBD2. Sequences were obtained from PBMCs. This TCR came from a young woman in good health. The DNA is as follows: TGCGCCAGCAGCTCAGAGCGGGAGGGATTGACCTACAATGAGCAGTTCTTC. Translation gives CASSSEREGLTYNEQFF.